A selection of T cell receptor beta chains follows, all from one sample in a study of blood T cells in healthy people across ages. TCRdb redid the calling of the 5' RACE reads with MiXCR, one entry per CDR3 protein. The sample holds approximately 940,000 distinct CDR3 sequences; around 48% are singletons and the top ten take 13%. The specimen sequenced was blood. Source of these receptors: a man in his thirties or forties in good health. The CDR3 runs from the conserved cysteine through the conserved F or W. Fields, in order: J gene, clone size, D gene, V gene, CDR3 length, CDR3 protein, CDR3 DNA. A D gene is named only where the DNA matches it firmly. A row's size may be missing; if present it is once, few, many or a size class.

TRBJ2-7,NA,NA,TRBV4-1,14,CASSQVGMSYEQYF,TGCGCCAGCAGCCAAGTGGGGATGTCCTACGAGCAGTACTTC
TRBJ1-1,NA,NA,TRBV29-1,12,CSADSMNTEAFF,TGCAGCGCGGACAGCATGAACACTGAAGCTTTCTTT
TRBJ1-2,NA,NA,TRBV20-1,14,CSARDPQGDYGYTF,TGCAGTGCTAGAGACCCCCAGGGTGACTATGGCTACACCTTC
TRBJ2-7,many,NA,TRBV3-1,12,CASSPTGWEQYF,TGTGCCAGCAGTCCCACAGGGTGGGAGCAGTACTTC
TRBJ2-1,NA,NA,TRBV6-5,14,CANSYSNIYNEQFF,TGTGCCAACAGTTACTCGAACATTTACAATGAGCAGTTCTTC
TRBJ1-4,NA,NA,TRBV21-1,13,CASSSSPREKLFF,TGTGCCAGCAGCAGTAGTCCCCGTGAAAAACTGTTTTTT
TRBJ2-5,NA,NA,TRBV7-2,15,CASSSGSRGRETQYF,TGTGCCAGCAGCTCGGGCAGCCGTGGAAGAGAGACCCAGTACTTC
TRBJ2-5,few,NA,TRBV12-3/TRBV12-4,13,CASRTWGQETQYF,TGTGCCAGCAGGACGTGGGGCCAAGAGACCCAGTACTTC
TRBJ2-5,NA,NA,TRBV6-6,15,CASSYSDLDRETQYF,TGTGCCAGCAGTTACTCGGACCTGGACAGAGAGACCCAGTACTTC
TRBJ2-1,once,TRBD1,TRBV29-1,14,CSVRPGQASNEQFF,TGCAGCGTGCGACCGGGACAGGCTTCCAATGAGCAGTTCTTC